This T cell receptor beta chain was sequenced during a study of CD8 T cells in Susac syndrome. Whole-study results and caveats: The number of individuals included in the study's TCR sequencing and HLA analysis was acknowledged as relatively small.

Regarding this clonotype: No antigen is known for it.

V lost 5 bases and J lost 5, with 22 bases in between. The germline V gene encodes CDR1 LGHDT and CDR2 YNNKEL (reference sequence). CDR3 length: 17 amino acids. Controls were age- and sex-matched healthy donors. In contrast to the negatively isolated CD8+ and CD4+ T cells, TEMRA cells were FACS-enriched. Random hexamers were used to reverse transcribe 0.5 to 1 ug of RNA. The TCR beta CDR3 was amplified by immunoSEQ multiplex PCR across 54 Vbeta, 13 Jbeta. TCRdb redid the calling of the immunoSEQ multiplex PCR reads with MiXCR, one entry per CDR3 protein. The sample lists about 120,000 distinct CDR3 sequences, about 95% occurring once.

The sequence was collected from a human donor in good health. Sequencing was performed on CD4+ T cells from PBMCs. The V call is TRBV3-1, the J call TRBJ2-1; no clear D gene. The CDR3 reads CASSTNHPISTDNEQFF. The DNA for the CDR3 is TGTGCCAGCAGCACAAATCATCCCATTTCCACCGACAATGAGCAGTTCTTC.